Listed below are T cell receptor beta chains from one sample, sequenced in a study of regulatory T cells in long-lasting Graves disease. TCRdb redid the calling of the multiplex PCR reads with MiXCR, one entry per CDR3 protein. The data contain 650,000 to 700,000 distinct CDR3 sequences, about 32% of them singletons. The sample was peripheral blood mononuclear cells (PBMCs), taken when the disease was refractory, from a patient treated with antithyroid drugs. These receptors came from a female donor with Graves disease. CDR3s include the opening cysteine and the closing phenylalanine or tryptophan. Fields, in order: CDR3 length, clone size, V gene, D gene, J gene, CDR3 DNA, CDR3 protein. The D gene is left open where the match is weak. Not every row has a clone size; where given, it reads once, few, many or a size class.

15,NA,TRBV5-6,NA,TRBJ2-7,TGTGCCAGCAGCTTGGATGTGAGAGGCCTTTACGAGCAGTACTTC,CASSLDVRGLYEQYF
15,few,TRBV20-1,TRBD2,TRBJ2-3,TGCAGTGCTAGAAACCCTAGCGGGAGTGGAGATACGCAGTATTTT,CSARNPSGSGDTQYF
11,many,TRBV28,NA,TRBJ1-1,TGTGCCAGCAGCCGACGCAGGGGAGCTTTCTTT,CASSRRRGAFF
16,few,TRBV9,TRBD2,TRBJ2-5,TGTGCCAGCAGCGTAGTGGGTAGCGGGAGACAAGAGACCCAGTACTTC,CASSVVGSGRQETQYF
13,NA,TRBV19,NA,TRBJ1-2,TGTGCCAGTAGTATAGTGGGGGACCATGGCTACACCTTC,CASSIVGDHGYTF
15,few,TRBV20-1,NA,TRBJ1-6,TGCAGTGCCCTCGAAAAGAGCTCCTATAATTCACCCCTCCACTTT,CSALEKSSYNSPLHF
14,NA,TRBV3-1,NA,TRBJ1-1,TGTGCCAGCAGCCAGGGGGACTGGAACACTGAAGCTTTCTTT,CASSQGDWNTEAFF
15,NA,TRBV12-3/TRBV12-4,NA,TRBJ2-7,TGTGCCAGCAGTATTCGACAGGCTTTCTCCTACGAGCAGTACTTC,CASSIRQAFSYEQYF
13,few,TRBV7-3,NA,TRBJ2-5,TGTGCCAGCAGCACGGACGGGGGAGAGACCCAGTACTTC,CASSTDGGETQYF
11,NA,TRBV30,NA,TRBJ2-7,TGTGCAGGGCTGAGGGACTACGAGCAGTACTTC,CAGLRDYEQYF
14,many,TRBV12-3/TRBV12-4,TRBD1,TRBJ1-5,TGTGCCAGCAGTACTACGACAGGGAATCAGCCCCAGCATTTT,CASSTTTGNQPQHF
16,once,TRBV20-1,NA,TRBJ1-1,TGCAGTACTGGGGGGAGTCTGGGCATTATGAACACTGAAGCTTTCTTT,CSTGGSLGIMNTEAFF
14,NA,TRBV6-2/TRBV6-3,TRBD1,TRBJ1-5,TGTGCCAGCAGTGAGGGACAGAGCAATCAGCCCCAGCATTTT,CASSEGQSNQPQHF
14,NA,TRBV20-1,NA,TRBJ2-5,TGCAGTGCCTCGGCGGGGTTTGCTCGAGAGACCCAGTACTTC,CSASAGFARETQYF
13,few,TRBV11-2,NA,TRBJ1-2,TGTGCCAGCAGCTTACAGGAGAACTATGGCTACACCTTC,CASSLQENYGYTF
17,NA,TRBV9,NA,TRBJ2-6,TGTGCCAGCAGCGTTAGGGGGGCTCCCTCTGGGGCCAACGTCCTGACTTTC,CASSVRGAPSGANVLTF
10,many,TRBV2,NA,TRBJ1-1,TGTGCCAGCAGTAGGGCTGAAGCTTTCTTT,CASSRAEAFF
15,many,TRBV5-1,TRBD2,TRBJ2-2,TGCGCCAGCAGGGGACTAGCGGGAGATATCGGGGAGCTGTTTTTT,CASRGLAGDIGELFF
19,NA,TRBV15,TRBD1,TRBJ1-6,TGTGCCACCAGCAGAGCTACGGGACAGGGGGCCACCTATAATTCACCCCTCCACTTT,CATSRATGQGATYNSPLHF
15,NA,TRBV7-2,NA,TRBJ2-5,TGTGCCAGCAGCCTCACCGGGACTCTCCATCTGACCCAGTACTTC,CASSLTGTLHLTQYF
15,many,TRBV7-2,NA,TRBJ2-5,TGTGCCAGCAGCCCAACGTCCGGGGCGGTAGAGACCCAGTACTTC,CASSPTSGAVETQYF
16,NA,TRBV20-1,NA,TRBJ1-6,TGCAGTGCCCGTCCCCCGGACAGTTCCTATAATTCACCCCTCCACTTT,CSARPPDSSYNSPLHF
13,NA,TRBV7-9,NA,TRBJ2-5,TGTGCCAGCAGCTTAGACTCGCAAGGGACCCAGTACTTC,CASSLDSQGTQYF
18,NA,TRBV11-2,TRBD1,TRBJ1-2,TGTGCCAGCAGCTCCGCCCCGCGGGGCAGGGGGCGCGACTATGGCTACACCTTC,CASSSAPRGRGRDYGYTF
15,NA,TRBV6-1,TRBD1,TRBJ2-5,TGTGCCAGCAGACCCGGGACAGGGTTTCAGGAGACCCAGTACTTC,CASRPGTGFQETQYF
14,NA,TRBV7-9,NA,TRBJ1-1,TGTGCCAGCTGTTCTTGGGAGGGTCGCGCTGAAGCTTTCTTT,CASCSWEGRAEAFF
12,NA,TRBV25-1,NA,TRBJ1-2,TGTGCCAGCAGTGGGGCAGGGATCGGCTACACCTTC,CASSGAGIGYTF
15,NA,TRBV27,NA,TRBJ1-1,TGTGCCAGCAGTTCCTGGACCCTTGGAGAAACTGAAGCTTTCTTT,CASSSWTLGETEAFF
15,NA,TRBV7-3,TRBD1,TRBJ1-1,TGCGCCAGCAGCCAAGATTTGACAGGGTTCCCTGAAGCTTTCTTT,CASSQDLTGFPEAFF
17,NA,TRBV7-9,TRBD1,TRBJ2-5,TGTGCCAGCAGCGCCGGACAGGGGCGAACGGGAGGAGAGACCCAGTACTTC,CASSAGQGRTGGETQYF
16,NA,TRBV15,TRBD1,TRBJ1-2,TGTGCCACCAGCAGAGATCGGCAACAGGGGGCTTATGGCTACACCTTC,CATSRDRQQGAYGYTF
16,few,TRBV6-2/TRBV6-3,NA,TRBJ2-5,TGTGCCAGCAGTGGGCGACGGGCCGAAAGAACAGAGACCCAGTACTTC,CASSGRRAERTETQYF
16,few,TRBV27,TRBD1,TRBJ1-6,TGTGCCAGCAGTTTATACACGACAGGGGGTGGTTCACCCCTCCACTTT,CASSLYTTGGGSPLHF
14,NA,TRBV29-1,NA,TRBJ1-5,TGCAGCGTTGTACAGGGCGGTGGCAATCAGCCCCAGCATTTT,CSVVQGGGNQPQHF
15,NA,TRBV27,NA,TRBJ2-2,TGTGCCAGCAGTTTCTTTCGGGGCGGGACCGGGGAGCTGTTTTTT,CASSFFRGGTGELFF
15,once,TRBV6-5,NA,TRBJ2-5,TGTGCCAGCAGTTACTCGGGTACTGGTTGGGAGACCCAGTACTTC,CASSYSGTGWETQYF
14,NA,TRBV3-1,TRBD1,TRBJ2-5,TGTGCCAGCAGCCAAGAACAGGGGATGGGGACCCAGTACTTC,CASSQEQGMGTQYF
14,NA,TRBV19,NA,TRBJ1-1,TGTGCCAGTAGTAGAGTTGACAGAAACACTGAAGCTTTCTTT,CASSRVDRNTEAFF